Each of the 14 T cell receptor beta chains below was sequenced from the same sample in a study of blood T cell repertoires in COVID-19. The assay was immunoSEQ multiplex PCR, and TCRdb's table has in-frame clones only and misses some. Found here are 60,000 to 70,000 clones, 80% to 90% of them singletons; the top ten hold approximately 4.4%. The material sequenced was peripheral blood. The receptors here all came from a man over 45 with active COVID-19.

This sequence joins TRBV19 and TRBJ2-7, with 9 bases matching TRBD1. Germline lookup yields CDR1 LNHDA and CDR2 SQIVND (reference sequence). The CDR3 is 14 residues long. Trimming removed 5 bases from V and 6 bases from J; junction bases left unmatched: 8. The CDR3 loop reads CASSLGQGSTEQYF. Here the CDR3 DNA reads TGTGCCAGTAGTTTAGGACAGGGGTCTACCGAGCAGTACTTC.

The chain carries TRBV9 and TRBJ2-1, with TRBD2 matching over 9 bases. Germline values: CDR1 SGDLS, CDR2 YYNGEE. The V and J ends lost 0 bases and 9 bases, in that order; junction bases with no gene match: 10. The CDR3 runs to 16 residues. The CDR3 region is CASSVESGRSPREQFF. DNA for the CDR3: TGTGCCAGCAGCGTAGAAAGCGGGAGGTCCCCACGTGAGCAGTTCTTC.

The chain uses TRBV25-1 and TRBJ2-7; possible D gene TRBD1, 6 bases. Germline-derived CDR1 and CDR2 are MGHDK and SYGVNS. Deletions cut 5 bases from V and 3 bases from J, with 11 bases between. CDR3 size: 13 residues. CDR3 bases: TGTGCCAGCAGTCTACAGGGCAACTACGAGCAGTACTTC. As protein: CASSLQGNYEQYF.

This sequence joins TRBV3-1 (or the pseudogene TRBV3-2) and TRBJ1-4; TRBD1 aligns across 7 bases. The germline CDR1 and CDR2 sequences are LGHDT and YNNKEL (reference sequence). This CDR3 spans 14 amino acids. J lost 5 bases, V lost 1 base, and 1 base had no gene match. The CDR3 sequence: CASSQVGQNEKLFF. CDR3 DNA: TGTGCCAGCAGCCAAGTGGGACAGAATGAAAAACTGTTTTTT.

V gene TRBV5-1 combines with J gene TRBJ2-5; D remains unclear. V was pared by 1 base and J by 4 bases, with 11 bases between. The germline V gene has CDR1 SGHRS and CDR2 YFSETQ. The length of the CDR3 is 14 residues. CDR3 sequence reads: CASSLSSAVETQYF. In DNA form, the CDR3 reads TGCGCCAGCAGCTTGAGCTCCGCCGTAGAGACCCAGTACTTC. Variable domain in full (rest from reference TRBV5-1 and TRBJ2-5): KAGVTQTPRYLIKTRGQQVTLSCSPISGHRSVSWYQQTPGQGLQFLFEYFSETQRNKGNFPGRFSGRQFSNSRSEMNVSTLELGDSALYLCASSLSSAVETQYFGPGTRLLVL.

The genes are TRBV6-5 and TRBJ2-1; 11 bases agree with TRBD2. The germline V gene has CDR1 MNHEY and CDR2 SVGAGI. The CDR3 runs 15 residues. Losses at the gene ends were 6 bases for V and 8 bases for J; bases not matched to a gene: 9. The CDR3 sequence is CASSDGTSGPYEQFF. CDR3 bases: TGTGCCAGCAGCGATGGGACTAGCGGACCCTATGAGCAGTTCTTC.

The rearrangement links TRBV19 to TRBJ1-2; weak D call: TRBD1 (5 bases). The CDR3 runs to 14 residues. Per the germline V gene, CDR1 is LNHDA and CDR2 is SQIVND (reference sequence). V lost 6 bases to trimming and J lost 5 bases, with 16 bases between them. The CDR3 DNA sequence: TGTGCCAGTAGCCCGGACAACTCGATTTATGGCTACACCTTC. This translates into CASSPDNSIYGYTF.

CDR3 DNA: TGTGCCAGCTCACCACGCAGATACACTGAAGCTTTCTTT. Encoded protein: CASSPRRYTEAFF. The gene calls are TRBV18 and TRBJ1-1; D call uncertain. Germline lookup yields CDR1 KGHSH and CDR2 LQKENI. There are 13 residues in the CDR3. V was trimmed by 1 base and J by 3 bases, leaving 6 bases between them.

The chain has TRBV3-1 (or the pseudogene TRBV3-2) and TRBJ2-6, with 10 bases matching TRBD1. CDR3 size: 18 residues. The V gene's germline CDR1 is LGHDT and CDR2 YNNKEL (reference sequence). Trimming cost V 5 bases and J 0 bases; bases outside gene matches: 7. The CDR3 here is CASSSRTGGDSGANVLTF. In DNA, the CDR3 is TGTGCCAGCAGCTCCCGGACAGGGGGGGACTCTGGGGCCAACGTCCTGACTTTC.

The chain uses TRBV9 and TRBJ2-1; 10 bases are shared with TRBD2. The length of the CDR3 is 14 residues. Germline V gene sequence: CDR1 SGDLS, CDR2 YYNGEE. The V segment lost 2 bases and the J segment 10 bases; nucleotides outside the gene matches: 6. The CDR3 bases are TGTGCCAGCAGCGTTACTAGCGGGGATCGGGAGCAGTTCTTC. It codes for CASSVTSGDREQFF.

The chain carries TRBV12-3 or TRBV12-4 and TRBJ2-5; tentatively, D is TRBD2 (6 bases). The CDR3 is made up of 13 amino acids. V lost 6 bases and J 2 bases, leaving 10 bases between the germline ends. The CDR3 bases are TGTGCCAGCAGGGGGGGAATACAAGAGACCCAGTACTTC. Amino acid sequence: CASRGGIQETQYF.

The CDR3 reads CASSLPLTGGVSPLHF. CDR3 DNA sequence: TGTGCCAGCAGTTTACCCCTGACAGGGGGCGTATCACCCCTCCACTTT. The chain recombines TRBV27 with TRBJ1-6; TRBD1 matches 10 bases. Germline loops: CDR1 MNHEY, CDR2 SMNVEV (reference sequence). With V trimmed by 2 bases and J by 10 bases, 8 bases remained unmatched. This CDR3 contains 16 residues.

This clone was seen only a few times. The gene calls are TRBV4-2 and TRBJ2-1; TRBD2 aligns across 14 bases. The V and J ends lost 4 bases and 8 bases, in that order; junction bases with no gene match: 7. The CDR3 is made up of 16 amino acids. The V gene's germline CDR1 is LGHNA and CDR2 YNFKEQ. The CDR3, as DNA: TGTGCCAGCAGCCGGACTAGCGGGGGGAAATACGATGAGCAGTTCTTC. It translates to CASSRTSGGKYDEQFF.

The chain links TRBV5-1 to TRBJ1-6; maybe TRBD1 (5 bases). CDR3 length equals 13 residues. Trimming cost V 2 bases and J 7 bases, with 7 bases left between them. Per the germline V gene, CDR1 is SGHRS and CDR2 is YFSETQ. DNA for the CDR3: TGCGCCAGCAGCTTCGACAGAAATTCACCCCTCCACTTT. It specifies CASSFDRNSPLHF.